This T cell receptor beta chain was retrieved from a study of shared clonotypes between healthy human individuals. Study-wide findings and caveats: Shared clonotypes: 4.5% to 5% naive CD4, around 4% naive CD8, about 2.5% memory CD4, roughly 0.4% memory CD8.

The CDR3 is made up of 18 amino acids. Germline V CDR1 and CDR2: MGHDK, SYGVNS. V lost 1 base, J lost 6 bases, and 13 bases stayed unmatched. Comments on this clone: Its antigen is unknown.

The method was immunoSEQ multiplex PCR; TCRdb's version includes in-frame clones alone and lacks a portion of them. The sample shows under 1,100,000 clones, roughly 74% of them seen only once. This clonotype originated in a man between 18 and 29 years old in good health. Some clones in this sample may be carry-over from other donors' samples. The V and J genes are TRBV25-1 and TRBJ2-2, with 8 bases aligning to TRBD1. The specimen sequenced was memory CD4+ T cells from PBMCs. Subset specified: CD45RA-negative fraction. CDR3: CASSELQGVSGVAGELFF. Here the CDR3 DNA reads TGTGCCAGCAGTGAATTACAGGGGGTGTCGGGGGTCGCCGGGGAGCTGTTTTTT. The full variable domain, in which reference TRBV25-1 and TRBJ2-2 provide the parts outside the CDR3, is EADIYQTPRYLVIGTGKKITLECSQTMGHDKMYWYQQDPGMELHLIHYSYGVNSTEKGDLSSESTVSRIRTEHFPLTLESARPSHTSQYLCASSELQGVSGVAGELFFGEGSRLTVL.